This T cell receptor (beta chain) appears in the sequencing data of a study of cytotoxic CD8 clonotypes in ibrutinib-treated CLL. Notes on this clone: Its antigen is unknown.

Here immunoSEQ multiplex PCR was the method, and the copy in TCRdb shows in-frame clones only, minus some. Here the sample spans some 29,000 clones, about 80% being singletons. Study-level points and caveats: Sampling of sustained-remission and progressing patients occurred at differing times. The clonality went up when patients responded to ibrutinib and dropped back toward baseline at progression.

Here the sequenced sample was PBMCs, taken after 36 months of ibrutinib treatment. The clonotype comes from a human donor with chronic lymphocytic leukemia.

CDR3 coding DNA: TGTGCCAGCAGCCTTAGCGGGGGGGTTGGGTTGCTGCACGAGCAGTACTTC. As protein: CASSLSGGVGLLHEQYF. The rearrangement joins TRBV9 to TRBJ2-7; TRBD2 matches at 11 bases. This CDR3 is built from 17 residues. The germline gives CDR1 SGDLS, CDR2 YYNGEE. After removal of 4 bases from V and 5 bases from J, the junction contained 14 bases not matched to a gene.